This T cell receptor beta chain was documented in a study of monozygotic twins with inflammatory bowel disease. From the 5' RACE reads, TCRdb lists one entry per CDR3 protein and no DNA. The sample shows over 200,000 distinct CDR3 sequences, and 6% to 9% sits with its ten largest clones. CDR1 is SGHRS, CDR2 YFSETQ, per germline. The CDR3 is made up of 16 amino acids. The rearrangement links TRBV5-1 to TRBJ2-5; checking the TCRdb D call of TRBD1 is not possible without DNA. This receptor was identified in a human donor with ulcerative colitis or Crohn's disease, or a healthy co-twin of an affected twin (not recorded which). Material for sequencing was blood. The CDR3 region is CASSVRGDRGYETQYF. The full variable domain, rest sourced from reference TRBV5-1 and TRBJ2-5, is KAGVTQTPRYLIKTRGQQVTLSCSPISGHRSVSWYQQTPGQGLQFLFEYFSETQRNKGNFPGRFSGRQFSNSRSEMNVSTLELGDSALYLCASSVRGDRGYETQYFGPGTRLLVL.